The T cell receptor (beta chain) under discussion was sequenced for a study of control samples from healthy donors and cancer patients. Trimming pared 5 bases from V and 2 bases from J, leaving 11 bases between. Per the germline V gene, CDR1 is SGHTA and CDR2 is FQGNSA. CDR3 length: 14 residues. Here immunoSEQ multiplex PCR was the method, and the copy in TCRdb shows in-frame clones only, minus some. The sample lists over 45,000 clones, more than 80% occurring once. The chain uses TRBV7-2 and TRBJ2-3, with D possibly matching TRBD2 (5 bases). The receptor's source is a man aged 30 to 39 with colorectal cancer. The sequencing input was PBMCs. CDR3: CASSRGPNTDTQYF. For the CDR3, the DNA is TGTGCCAGCAGCCGGGGTCCAAACACAGATACGCAGTATTTT.